The next 9 T cell receptor beta chains were all read from a single sample in a study of vaccination effects on CD4 cells after COVID-19. Viral peptide pools were used in the ViraFEST assay to expand antigen-specific CD4+ T cells, and sequencing came afterward. Isolation of CD4+ T cells took place after approximately ten days of culture. Vaccinees lacked prior SARS-CoV-2 infection and tested negative for nucleocapsid antibodies. No antigens are known for them. TCRdb's copy holds only in-frame clones and misses some; the assay was immunoSEQ multiplex PCR. The sample carries 62,000 or so clones, 80% recorded once. This specimen consisted of CD4+ T cells from PBMCs cultured with SARS-CoV-2 spike peptides, obtained before COVID-19 vaccination. The receptors here all came from a human donor who received a COVID-19 vaccine.

The CDR3 spells CASRGGLAGGNNEQFF. The CDR3 DNA reads TGTGCCAGCAGGGGGGGACTAGCGGGGGGAAACAATGAGCAGTTCTTC. The chain employs TRBV5-4 and TRBJ2-1; 15 bases map to TRBD2. The CDR3 contains 16 residues. J lost 5 bases, V lost 5 bases, and 5 bases had no gene match. Germline CDR1 is SGHNT and CDR2 is YYREEE (reference sequence).

The count of this clone is one. The chain combines TRBV5-1 with TRBJ2-3, with D unclear. The V gene's germline CDR1 is SGHRS and CDR2 YFSETQ. The CDR3 runs 15 residues. The V end lost 0 bases, the J end lost 4 bases, and 12 bases lay between the germline ends. CDR3 residues: CASSLGEVGADTQYF. CDR3 nucleotide sequence: TGCGCCAGCAGCTTGGGTGAGGTAGGAGCAGATACGCAGTATTTT. The full variable domain, rest sourced from reference TRBV5-1 and TRBJ2-3, is KAGVTQTPRYLIKTRGQQVTLSCSPISGHRSVSWYQQTPGQGLQFLFEYFSETQRNKGNFPGRFSGRQFSNSRSEMNVSTLELGDSALYLCASSLGEVGADTQYFGPGTRLTVL.

The chain carries TRBV7-2 and TRBJ2-3; no definite D call. Trimming shortened V by 3 bases and J by 2 bases, and 18 bases separated the two germline ends. Germline-derived CDR1 and CDR2 are SGHTA and FQGNSA. The CDR3 covers 17 residues. The CDR3 region is CASSFISGGQSTDTQYF. The CDR3 DNA reads TGTGCCAGCAGCTTCATTTCGGGTGGGCAGTCCACAGATACGCAGTATTTT.

This clone has a single count. V usage is TRBV7-2 and J usage is TRBJ1-5; TRBD1 is a possible D gene (6 bases). The CDR3 spans 15 residues. V was trimmed by 1 base and J by 5 bases, leaving 12 bases between them. Germline V lookup: CDR1 SGHTA, CDR2 FQGNSA. The CDR3 loop reads CASSLGGQGHQPQHF. CDR3 DNA sequence: TGTGCCAGCAGCTTAGGTGGGCAGGGGCATCAGCCCCAGCATTTT.

This CDR3 reads CSVDRGARSTEAFF. For the CDR3, the DNA is TGCAGCGTTGATCGGGGGGCGCGGAGTACTGAAGCTTTCTTT. The chain combines TRBV29-1 with TRBJ1-1; D is possibly TRBD1 (6 bases). The CDR3 has 14 residues. V was clipped by 3 bases and J by 5 bases, with 16 bases between them. Germline V lookup: CDR1 SQVTM, CDR2 ANQGSEA.

The V gene is TRBV6-4, the J gene TRBJ1-2, with a possible D match to TRBD1 (6 bases). From germline, CDR1 is MRHNA and CDR2 SNTAGT. CDR3 length: 13 amino acids. Trimming pared 3 bases from V and 6 bases from J, leaving 11 bases between. The DNA for the CDR3 is TGTGCCAGCAGTGAAACAGGGAACAATGGCTACACCTTC. It yields the protein CASSETGNNGYTF.

J is TRBJ1-3 and V is TRBV30; no firm D call. Looked up from germline, CDR1 is GTSNPN and CDR2 is SVGIG (reference sequence). The CDR3 sequence is 12 residues long. V gave up 6 bases and J gave up 2 bases, with 8 bases separating them. The CDR3 here is CACRNPGNTIYF. Written as DNA, the CDR3 is TGTGCCTGTCGTAATCCTGGAAACACCATATATTTT.

This clone was counted between two and nine times. V gene TRBV7-8 combines with J gene TRBJ2-7; TRBD1 agrees at 10 bases. Germline assignment: CDR1 SGHVS and CDR2 FQNEAQ. Trimming at V came to 5 bases and at J to 6 bases, leaving 10 bases not matched to a gene. This CDR3 is built from 15 residues. CDR3 bases: TGTGCCAGCAGCCCTCTGACAGGGGGCCTTGGCGAGCAGTACGTC. It yields the protein CASSPLTGGLGEQYV.

This chain links TRBV6-4 with TRBJ1-1; D unclear. Germline V gene lookup returns CDR1 MRHNA and CDR2 SNTAGT. The CDR3 runs 14 residues. The germline V and J ends were trimmed by 4 bases and 6 bases, with 15 bases remaining between them. CDR3 loop: CASSADRSASEAFF. The DNA for the CDR3 is TGTGCCAGCAGTGCCGACCGATCCGCTTCTGAAGCTTTCTTT.